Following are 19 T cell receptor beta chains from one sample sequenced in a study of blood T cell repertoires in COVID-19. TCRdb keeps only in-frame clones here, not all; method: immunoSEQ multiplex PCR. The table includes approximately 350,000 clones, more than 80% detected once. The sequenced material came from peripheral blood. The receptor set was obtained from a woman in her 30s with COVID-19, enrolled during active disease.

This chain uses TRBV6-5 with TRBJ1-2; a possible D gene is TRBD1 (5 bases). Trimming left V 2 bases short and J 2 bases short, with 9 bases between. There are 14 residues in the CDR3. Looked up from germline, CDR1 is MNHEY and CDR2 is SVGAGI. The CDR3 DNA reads TGTGCCAGCAGTTACGGGCGGGGGAACTATGGCTACACCTTC. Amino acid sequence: CASSYGRGNYGYTF.

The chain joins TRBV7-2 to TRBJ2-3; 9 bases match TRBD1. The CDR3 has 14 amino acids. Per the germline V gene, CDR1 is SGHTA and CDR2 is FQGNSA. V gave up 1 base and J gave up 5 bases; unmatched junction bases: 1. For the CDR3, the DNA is TGTGCCAGCAGCTTAGGACAGGGGGTAGATACGCAGTATTTT. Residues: CASSLGQGVDTQYF.

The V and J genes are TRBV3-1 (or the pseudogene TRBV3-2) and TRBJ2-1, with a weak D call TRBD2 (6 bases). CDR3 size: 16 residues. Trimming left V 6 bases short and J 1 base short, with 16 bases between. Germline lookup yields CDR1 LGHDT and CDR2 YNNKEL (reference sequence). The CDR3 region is CASSKGGGASYNEQFF. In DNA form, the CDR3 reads TGTGCCAGCAGTAAAGGTGGCGGGGCGTCCTACAATGAGCAGTTCTTC.

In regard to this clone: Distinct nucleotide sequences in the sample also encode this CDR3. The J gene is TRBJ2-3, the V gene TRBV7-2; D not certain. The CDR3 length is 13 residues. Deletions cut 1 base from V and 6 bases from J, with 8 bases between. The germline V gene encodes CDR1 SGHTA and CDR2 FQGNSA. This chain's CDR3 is CASSLGSRDTQYF. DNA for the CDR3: TGTGCCAGCAGCTTAGGCTCTAGGGATACGCAGTATTTT. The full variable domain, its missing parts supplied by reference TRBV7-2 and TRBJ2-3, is GAGVSQSPSNKVTEKGKDVELRCDPISGHTALYWYRQSLGQGLEFLIYFQGNSAPDKSGLPSDRFSAERTGGSVSTLTIQRTQQEDSAVYLCASSLGSRDTQYFGPGTRLTVL.

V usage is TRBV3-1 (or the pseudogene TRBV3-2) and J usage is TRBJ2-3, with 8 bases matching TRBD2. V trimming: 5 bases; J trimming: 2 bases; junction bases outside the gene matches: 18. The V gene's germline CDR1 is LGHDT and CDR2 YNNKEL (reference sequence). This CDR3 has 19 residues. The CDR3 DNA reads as TGTGCCAGCAGCAATGACGAAATCCCTCTAGCGGGTTTCACAGATACGCAGTATTTT. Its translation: CASSNDEIPLAGFTDTQYF.

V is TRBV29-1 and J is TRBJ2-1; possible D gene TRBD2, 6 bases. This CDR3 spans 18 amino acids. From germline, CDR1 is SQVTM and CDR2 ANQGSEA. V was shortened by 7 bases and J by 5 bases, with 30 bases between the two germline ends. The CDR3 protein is CSAAGPQNSGSRDNEQFF. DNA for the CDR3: TGCAGCGCCGCCGGTCCTCAAAATAGCGGAAGTAGGGACAATGAGCAGTTCTTC.

The CDR3 loop is CASSFTYEQYF. The CDR3 nucleotides are TGTGCCAGCAGCTTCACCTACGAGCAGTACTTC. J is TRBJ2-7 and V is TRBV5-5; D call uncertain. Trimming removed 2 bases at V and 2 bases at J, with 2 bases between. The germline V gene encodes CDR1 SGHKS and CDR2 YYEKEE (reference sequence). The CDR3 contains 11 residues.

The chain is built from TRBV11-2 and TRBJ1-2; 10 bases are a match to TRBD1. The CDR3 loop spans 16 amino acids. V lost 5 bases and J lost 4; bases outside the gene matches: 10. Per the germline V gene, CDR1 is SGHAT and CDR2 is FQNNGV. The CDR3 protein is CASSPRFGDRGYGYTF. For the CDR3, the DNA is TGTGCCAGCAGCCCTAGATTCGGGGACAGGGGCTATGGCTACACCTTC.

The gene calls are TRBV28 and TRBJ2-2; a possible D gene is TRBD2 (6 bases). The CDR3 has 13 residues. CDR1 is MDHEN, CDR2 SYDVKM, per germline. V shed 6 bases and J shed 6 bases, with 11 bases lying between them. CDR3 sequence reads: CASSPGGAGELFF. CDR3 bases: TGTGCCAGCAGCCCCGGGGGTGCCGGGGAGCTGTTTTTT.

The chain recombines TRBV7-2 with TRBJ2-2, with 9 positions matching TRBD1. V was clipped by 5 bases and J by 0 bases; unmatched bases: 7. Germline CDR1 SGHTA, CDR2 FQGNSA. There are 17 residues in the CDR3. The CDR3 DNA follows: TGTGCCAGCAGCCCCCCCGGGACAGGGTCGAACACCGGGGAGCTGTTTTTT. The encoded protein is CASSPPGTGSNTGELFF.

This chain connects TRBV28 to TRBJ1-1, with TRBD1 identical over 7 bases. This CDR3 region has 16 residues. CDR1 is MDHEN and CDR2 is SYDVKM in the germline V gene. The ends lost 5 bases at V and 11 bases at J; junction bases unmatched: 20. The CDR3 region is CASSTRQGYEGTWAFF. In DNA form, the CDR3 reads TGTGCCAGCAGTACCAGACAGGGCTATGAAGGTACCTGGGCTTTCTTT.

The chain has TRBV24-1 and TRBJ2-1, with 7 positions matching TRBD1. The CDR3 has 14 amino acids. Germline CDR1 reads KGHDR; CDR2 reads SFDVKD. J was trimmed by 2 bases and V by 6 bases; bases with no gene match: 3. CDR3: CATSKGATYNEQFF. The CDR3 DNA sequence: TGTGCCACCAGTAAGGGGGCCACCTACAATGAGCAGTTCTTC.

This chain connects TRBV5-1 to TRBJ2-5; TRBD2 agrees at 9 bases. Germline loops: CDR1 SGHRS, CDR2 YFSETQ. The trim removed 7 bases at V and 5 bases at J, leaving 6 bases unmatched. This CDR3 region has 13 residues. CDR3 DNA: TGCGCCAGCCGAGGACTAGCGCGGGAGACCCAGTACTTC. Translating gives CASRGLARETQYF.

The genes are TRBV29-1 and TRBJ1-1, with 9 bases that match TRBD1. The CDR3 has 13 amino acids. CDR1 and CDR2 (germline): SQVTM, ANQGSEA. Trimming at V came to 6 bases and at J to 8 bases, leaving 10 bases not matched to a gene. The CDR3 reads CSVLLRTGAEAFF. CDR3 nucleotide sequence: TGCAGCGTCCTCTTAAGGACAGGGGCCGAAGCTTTCTTT. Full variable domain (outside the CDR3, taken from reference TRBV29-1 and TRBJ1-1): SAVISQKPSRDICQRGTSLTIQCQVDSQVTMMFWYRQQPGQSLTLIATANQGSEATYESGFVIDKFPISRPNLTFSTLTVSNMSPEDSSIYLCSVLLRTGAEAFFGQGTRLTVV.

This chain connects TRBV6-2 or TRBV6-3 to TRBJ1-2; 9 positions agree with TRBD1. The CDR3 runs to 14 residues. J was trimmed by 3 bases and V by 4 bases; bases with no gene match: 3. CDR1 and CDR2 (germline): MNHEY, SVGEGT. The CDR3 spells CASSSGQGYYGYTF. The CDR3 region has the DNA TGTGCCAGCAGTTCAGGACAGGGGTACTATGGCTACACCTTC.

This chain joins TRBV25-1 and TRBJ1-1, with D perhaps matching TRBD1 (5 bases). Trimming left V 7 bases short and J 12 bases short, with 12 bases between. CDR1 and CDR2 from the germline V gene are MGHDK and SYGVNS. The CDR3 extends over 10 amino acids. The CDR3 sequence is CASKGEVTFF. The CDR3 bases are TGTGCCAGCAAAGGGGAAGTGACTTTCTTT.

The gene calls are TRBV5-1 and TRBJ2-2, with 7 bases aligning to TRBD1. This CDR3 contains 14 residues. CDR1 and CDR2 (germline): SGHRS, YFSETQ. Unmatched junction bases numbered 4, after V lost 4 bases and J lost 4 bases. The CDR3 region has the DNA TGCGCCAGCAGCGGACAGGCCAGCACCGGGGAGCTGTTTTTT. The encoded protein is CASSGQASTGELFF.

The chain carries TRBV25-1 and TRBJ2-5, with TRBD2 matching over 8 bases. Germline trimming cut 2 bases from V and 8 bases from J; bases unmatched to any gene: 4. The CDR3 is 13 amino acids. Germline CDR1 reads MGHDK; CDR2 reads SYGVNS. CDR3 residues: CASSETGGGTQYF. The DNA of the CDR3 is TGTGCCAGCAGTGAAACCGGGGGGGGAACCCAGTACTTC.

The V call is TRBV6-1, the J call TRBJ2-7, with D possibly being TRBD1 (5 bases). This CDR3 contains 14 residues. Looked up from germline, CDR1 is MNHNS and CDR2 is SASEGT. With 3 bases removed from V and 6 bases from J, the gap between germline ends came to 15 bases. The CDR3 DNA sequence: TGTGCCAGCAGTGAGTCCAGGGCTGTAGGCGAGCAGTACGTC. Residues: CASSESRAVGEQYV.